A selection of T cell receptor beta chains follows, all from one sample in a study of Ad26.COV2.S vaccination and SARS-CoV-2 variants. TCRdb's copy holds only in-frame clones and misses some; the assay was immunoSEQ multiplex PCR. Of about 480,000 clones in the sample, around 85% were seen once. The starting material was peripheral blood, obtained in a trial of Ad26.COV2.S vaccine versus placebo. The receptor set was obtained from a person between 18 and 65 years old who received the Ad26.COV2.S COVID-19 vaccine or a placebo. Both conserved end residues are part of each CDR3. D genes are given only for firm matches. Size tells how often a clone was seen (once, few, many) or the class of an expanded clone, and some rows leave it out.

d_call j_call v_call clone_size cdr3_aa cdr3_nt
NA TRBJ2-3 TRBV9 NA CATSRSSTDTQYF TGTGCCACCTCGAGGTCTAGCACAGATACGCAGTATTTT
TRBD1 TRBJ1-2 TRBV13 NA CASSTNSLTGNNYGYTF TGTGCCAGCAGCACAAACAGCCTGACAGGGAATAACTATGGCTACACCTTC
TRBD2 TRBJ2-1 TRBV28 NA CASSPGLAGNNEQFF TGTGCCAGCAGCCCGGGACTAGCGGGGAACAATGAGCAGTTCTTC
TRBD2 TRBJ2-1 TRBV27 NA CASSLLGLASYNEQFF TGTGCCAGCAGTTTATTGGGACTAGCGAGCTACAATGAGCAGTTCTTC
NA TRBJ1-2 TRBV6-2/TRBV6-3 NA CASSLDMMNGYTF TGTGCCAGCAGCCTTGACATGATGAATGGCTACACCTTC
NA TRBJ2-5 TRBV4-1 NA CASSRIQGRQETQYF TGCGCCAGCAGCCGCATACAGGGTAGGCAAGAGACCCAGTACTTC
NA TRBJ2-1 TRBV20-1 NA CSATFTNEQFF TGCAGTGCTACTTTTACCAATGAGCAGTTCTTC
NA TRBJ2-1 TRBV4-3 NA CASSQDWATSNEQFF TGCGCCAGCAGCCAAGATTGGGCGACTAGCAATGAGCAGTTCTTC
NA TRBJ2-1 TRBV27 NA CASRPRSDFSYNEQFF TGTGCCAGCAGACCCCGGTCGGATTTCTCGTACAATGAGCAGTTCTTC
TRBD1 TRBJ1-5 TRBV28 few CASSLDRVNQPQHF TGTGCCAGCAGTTTAGACAGGGTCAATCAGCCCCAGCATTTT
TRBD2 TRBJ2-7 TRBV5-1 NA CASSWTSGSHEQYF TGCGCCAGCAGCTGGACTAGCGGGAGCCACGAGCAGTACTTC
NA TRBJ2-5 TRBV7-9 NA CASSTKGALGTQYF TGTGCCAGCAGCACGAAGGGTGCCCTGGGGACCCAGTACTTC
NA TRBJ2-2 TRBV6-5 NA CASSSSWGSYTGELFF TGTGCCAGCAGTTCCTCATGGGGGAGCTACACCGGGGAGCTGTTTTTT
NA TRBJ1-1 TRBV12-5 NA CASGTGHGNTEAFF TGTGCTAGTGGTACCGGACACGGAAACACTGAAGCTTTCTTT
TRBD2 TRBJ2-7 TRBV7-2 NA CASSLIAGGEQYF TGTGCCAGCAGCTTAATAGCGGGAGGCGAGCAGTACTTC
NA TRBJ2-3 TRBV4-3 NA CASSQDLGDTQYF TGCGCCAGCAGCCAAGATTTGGGGGATACGCAGTATTTT
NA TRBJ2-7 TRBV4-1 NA CASSQKFEQYF TGCGCCAGCAGCCAAAAGTTCGAGCAGTACTTC
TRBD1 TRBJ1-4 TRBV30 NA CAWTGQAGQKLFF TGTGCCTGGACCGGACAGGCAGGGCAAAAACTGTTTTTT
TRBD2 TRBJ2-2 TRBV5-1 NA CASSRTSDTGELFF TGCGCCAGCAGCCGGACTAGTGACACCGGGGAGCTGTTTTTT
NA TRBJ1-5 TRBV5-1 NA CASSLGSSNQPQHF TGCGCCAGCAGCTTAGGGTCCAGCAATCAGCCCCAGCATTTT
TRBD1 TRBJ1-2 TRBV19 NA CASSTLRTGELYGYTF TGTGCCAGTAGCACTTTGCGGACAGGAGAATTATATGGCTACACCTTC
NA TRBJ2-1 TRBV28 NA CAISGTLSSYNEQFF TGTGCCATCTCCGGGACATTGAGCTCCTACAATGAGCAGTTCTTC
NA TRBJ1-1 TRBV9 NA CASSATFRGTEAFF TGTGCCAGCAGCGCAACCTTCAGGGGCACTGAAGCTTTCTTT
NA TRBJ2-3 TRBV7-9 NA CASSFGEGLDTQYF TGTGCCAGCAGCTTCGGGGAAGGTTTAGATACGCAGTATTTT
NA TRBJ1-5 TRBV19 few CASSRAGATQPQHF TGTGCCAGTAGTAGGGCCGGGGCCACTCAGCCCCAGCATTTT
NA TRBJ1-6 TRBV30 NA CAWDGWRSSYNSPLHF TGTGCCTGGGATGGTTGGAGGAGCTCCTATAATTCACCCCTCCACTTT
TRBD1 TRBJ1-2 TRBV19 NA CASSRGQDANYGYTF TGTGCCAGTAGTAGAGGACAGGACGCTAACTATGGCTACACCTTC
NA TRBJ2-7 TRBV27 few CASRRPGPSYEQYF TGTGCCAGCAGGCGGCCGGGACCCTCCTACGAGCAGTACTTC